This entry lists 27 T cell receptor beta chains sequenced from one sample in a study of blood T cell repertoires in COVID-19. Sequencing used immunoSEQ multiplex PCR; TCRdb keeps in-frame clones, though not all of them. The sample holds some 380,000 clones, roughly 86% seen once. The sequencing sample was made of PBMCs or T cells enriched from blood (not recorded which). The origin of the receptors is a man aged 25-45 years who had recovered from COVID-19.

The chain links TRBV15 to TRBJ1-2; the D gene is possibly TRBD1 (6 bases). The CDR3 covers 12 residues. From germline, CDR1 is LNHNV and CDR2 YYDKDF (reference sequence). The V end was cut by 2 bases, the J end by 8 bases, with 9 bases between. CDR3: CATSRRTGGYTF. For the CDR3, the DNA is TGTGCCACCAGCAGAAGAACAGGGGGCTACACCTTC.

This chain connects TRBV20-1 to TRBJ1-4; D remains ambiguous. Germline CDR1 is DFQATT and CDR2 is SNEGSKA (reference sequence). Trimming pared 3 bases from V and 3 bases from J, leaving 5 bases between. This CDR3 comprises 12 residues. Here the CDR3 DNA reads TGCAGTGCTAGTTCCTCTAATGAAAAACTGTTTTTT. Translation gives CSASSSNEKLFF.

The V gene is TRBV10-3, the J gene TRBJ1-1; D is perhaps TRBD1 (6 bases). Deletions cut 6 bases from V and 6 bases from J, with 14 bases between. CDR1 ENHRY and CDR2 SYGVKD come from the germline V gene. This CDR3 is 13 amino acids long. The CDR3 reads CAIRGSGDPEAFF. The CDR3 DNA is TGTGCCATCAGGGGATCAGGGGATCCTGAAGCTTTCTTT.

The J gene is TRBJ1-2, the V gene TRBV2; D gene ambiguous. This CDR3 region has 14 residues. V was clipped by 0 bases and J by 8 bases, with 13 bases between them. Germline CDR1 reads SNHLY; CDR2 reads FYNNEI. The CDR3 here is CASSEAAGFGGYTF. CDR3 DNA: TGTGCCAGCAGTGAAGCGGCGGGCTTTGGGGGCTACACCTTC.

The chain couples TRBV11-1 to TRBJ1-1; D not certain. V was pared by 5 bases and J by 5 bases, with 12 bases between. The CDR3 length is 13 residues. The germline CDR1 and CDR2 sequences are SGHAT and FQDESV (reference sequence). CDR3 sequence: CASSARIRTEAFF. The CDR3 DNA sequence: TGTGCCAGCAGCGCGAGAATTCGGACTGAAGCTTTCTTT.

This clone was seen a handful of times. The rearrangement uses TRBV4-1 and TRBJ2-2; 10 nucleotides match TRBD1. Germline values: CDR1 MGHRA, CDR2 YSYEKL. The V gene end was trimmed by 1 base and the J gene end by 4 bases; junction bases not matched to a gene: 9. This CDR3 comprises 18 residues. CDR3 sequence reads: CASSQAGARDRGTGELFF. The DNA for the CDR3 is TGCGCCAGCAGCCAAGCAGGGGCCCGGGACAGGGGCACCGGGGAGCTGTTTTTT.

The chain links TRBV18 to TRBJ1-5, with D maybe TRBD1 (6 bases). The germline V gene has CDR1 KGHSH and CDR2 LQKENI. The CDR3 is made up of 16 amino acids. Between the trimmed V and J ends, which lost 5 bases and 0 bases, there was a span of 14 bases. Written as DNA, the CDR3 is TGTGCCAGCTCAGCTCAGGGGCCCAATAGCAATCAGCCCCAGCATTTT. This gives the protein CASSAQGPNSNQPQHF.

This rearrangement joins TRBV15 to TRBJ1-1, with unresolved D. CDR1 is LNHNV and CDR2 is YYDKDF in the germline V gene (reference sequence). Trimming removed 0 bases from V and 6 bases from J, with 11 bases in between. The CDR3 length is 14 residues. This CDR3 reads CATSRDSVMPEAFF. For the CDR3, the DNA is TGTGCCACCAGCAGAGATTCGGTGATGCCTGAAGCTTTCTTT.

The V call is TRBV30, the J call TRBJ1-4; weak D call: TRBD1 (6 bases). CDR3 length: 17 residues. Germline V gene sequence: CDR1 GTSNPN, CDR2 SVGIG (reference sequence). V gave up 0 bases and J gave up 4 bases, with 18 bases separating them. DNA of the CDR3: TGTGCCTGGAGTGTCCGGGGCAGGGGCCAAGATAATGAAAAACTGTTTTTT. This translates into CAWSVRGRGQDNEKLFF.

The chain combines TRBV7-6 with TRBJ2-7, with D uncertain. The CDR3 covers 14 residues. CDR1 is SGHVS, CDR2 FNYEAQ, per germline. With 3 bases removed from V and 3 bases from J, the gap between germline ends came to 12 bases. The CDR3 spells CASSFQPGNYEQYF. CDR3 nucleotide sequence: TGTGCCAGCAGCTTTCAGCCAGGTAACTACGAGCAGTACTTC.

The rearrangement joins TRBV18 to TRBJ2-7, with 9 positions matching TRBD1. V trimming: 5 bases; J trimming: 3 bases; junction bases outside the gene matches: 8. CDR1 is KGHSH, CDR2 LQKENI, per germline. The CDR3 has 15 amino acids. The CDR3 sequence: CASSSRTGEYYEQYF. CDR3 coding DNA: TGTGCCAGCTCATCCCGGACAGGGGAGTACTACGAGCAGTACTTC.

This CDR3 is CASSRRAGTSGGAGYEQYF. The CDR3 DNA follows: TGTGCCAGCAGTCGCCGCGCCGGGACTAGCGGGGGGGCCGGCTACGAGCAGTACTTC. The V and J genes are TRBV7-2 and TRBJ2-7, with 16 nucleotides matching TRBD2. From germline, CDR1 is SGHTA and CDR2 FQGNSA. The J segment lost 3 bases and the V segment lost 6 bases, leaving 14 bases of the junction unmatched. The CDR3 loop spans 19 amino acids.

CDR3 coding DNA: TGTGCCAGCAGCCTAAGGGAGGGTGGCGGCTACACCTTC. Protein sequence: CASSLREGGGYTF. The chain is built from TRBV7-8 and TRBJ1-2; D gene uncertain. The V end was cut by 5 bases, the J end by 8 bases, with 15 bases between. Germline CDR1 SGHVS, CDR2 FQNEAQ. CDR3 length equals 13 residues.

The chain uses TRBV12-3 or TRBV12-4 and TRBJ2-7; TRBD1 might be the D (5 bases). The CDR3 length is 11 residues. V was cut by 8 bases and J by 6 bases, with 11 bases left in between. CDR3 sequence: CASGQIGEQYF. The CDR3 region has the DNA TGTGCCAGCGGACAAATAGGCGAGCAGTACTTC.

This clone was found once. The J gene is TRBJ1-2, the V gene TRBV7-8, with no clear D. The CDR3 has 14 amino acids. Germline lookup yields CDR1 SGHVS and CDR2 FQNEAQ. The V gene lost 5 bases and the J gene lost 4 bases, with 14 bases spanning the gap. CDR3 loop: CASSPLTEFYGYTF. The CDR3 nucleotides are TGTGCCAGCAGCCCCCTAACCGAGTTCTATGGCTACACCTTC.

The gene calls are TRBV7-2 and TRBJ1-1; weak D call: TRBD1 (6 bases). The CDR3 extends over 16 amino acids. The germline V and J ends were trimmed by 4 bases and 5 bases, with 20 bases remaining between them. Germline assignment: CDR1 SGHTA and CDR2 FQGNSA. CDR3: CASSYGTLSRLTEAFF. Written as DNA, the CDR3 is TGTGCCAGCAGCTACGGGACACTCTCCAGGTTAACTGAAGCTTTCTTT.

The chain joins TRBV11-2 to TRBJ2-3; D is perhaps TRBD1 (6 bases). Between the trimmed V and J ends, which lost 5 bases and 2 bases, there was a span of 17 bases. Germline values: CDR1 SGHAT, CDR2 FQNNGV. This CDR3 spans 16 amino acids. For the CDR3, the DNA is TGTGCCAGCAGCGCTCAGGGGATTAGAAACACAGATACGCAGTATTTT. Translation gives CASSAQGIRNTDTQYF.

This rearrangement joins TRBV5-8 to TRBJ1-5; D is possibly TRBD1 (5 bases). This CDR3 region has 15 residues. V gave up 6 bases and J gave up 0 bases, with 13 bases separating them. Germline V gene lookup returns CDR1 SGHTS and CDR2 YDEGEE. This CDR3 reads CASIYSGVSNQPQHF. CDR3 coding DNA: TGTGCCAGCATCTACTCGGGGGTTAGCAATCAGCCCCAGCATTTT.

V usage is TRBV9 and J usage is TRBJ1-1, with D hard to call. Trimming shortened V by 7 bases and J by 6 bases, and 16 bases separated the two germline ends. The germline V gene has CDR1 SGDLS and CDR2 YYNGEE. The CDR3 has 13 residues. The CDR3: CASSTAPRAEAFF. The CDR3 region has the DNA TGTGCCAGCTCGACGGCCCCGAGGGCTGAAGCTTTCTTT.

The chain employs TRBV4-1 and TRBJ1-4; 11 bases are a match to TRBD1. The V gene end was trimmed by 3 bases and the J gene end by 7 bases; junction bases not matched to a gene: 13. The CDR3 has 18 residues. CDR1 and CDR2 from the germline V gene are MGHRA and YSYEKL. As DNA, the CDR3 is TGCGCCAGCAGCCAGATCCCGGGACAGGGGGTACTGGGTGAAAAACTGTTTTTT. This translates into CASSQIPGQGVLGEKLFF.

This chain uses TRBV3-1 (or the pseudogene TRBV3-2) with TRBJ1-1; 9 bases align to TRBD1. CDR3 size: 15 residues. Germline-derived CDR1 and CDR2 are LGHDT and YNNKEL (reference sequence). Trimming cost V 2 bases and J 3 bases; bases outside gene matches: 4. CDR3 sequence (DNA): TGTGCCAGCAGCCAACCGGGACAGGGATACACTGAAGCTTTCTTT. Translation: CASSQPGQGYTEAFF.

This clone was found a few times. The chain has TRBV5-1 and TRBJ1-2; TRBD1 matches at 7 bases. With 4 bases clipped from V and 4 bases from J, the junction kept 13 bases outside the gene matches. The CDR3 covers 16 residues. The germline CDR1 and CDR2 sequences are SGHRS and YFSETQ. CDR3 sequence: CASSPDGQVGLYGYTF. CDR3 bases: TGCGCCAGCAGCCCTGACGGACAGGTCGGACTCTATGGCTACACCTTC.

This clone was picked up a small number of times. This chain uses TRBV11-2 with TRBJ1-1; D not resolved. The CDR3 is 13 residues long. V shed 3 bases and J shed 4 bases, with 9 bases lying between them. CDR1 SGHAT and CDR2 FQNNGV come from the germline V gene. CDR3 nucleotide sequence: TGTGCCAGCAGCTTCGGAGTCGGCACTGAAGCTTTCTTT. Protein product: CASSFGVGTEAFF.

The V call is TRBV5-6, the J call TRBJ1-4; D remains ambiguous. V was trimmed by 7 bases and J by 4 bases, leaving 8 bases between them. The germline gives CDR1 SGHDT, CDR2 YYEEEE. The CDR3 consists of 12 residues. The CDR3 bases are TGTGCCAGCGGTCGGTTTAATGAAAAACTGTTTTTT. The encoded protein is CASGRFNEKLFF. Looking up the rest from reference TRBV5-6 and TRBJ1-4 gives the full variable domain: DAGVTQSPTHLIKTRGQQVTLRCSPKSGHDTVSWYQQALGQGPQFIFQYYEEEERQRGNFPDRFSGHQFPNYSSELNVNALLLGDSALYLCASGRFNEKLFFGSGTQLSVL.

This rearrangement joins TRBV30 to TRBJ2-1; D is undetermined. Trimming stripped 2 bases from V and 8 bases from J, with 13 bases between. Germline V lookup: CDR1 GTSNPN, CDR2 SVGIG (reference sequence). The CDR3 contains 13 residues. CDR3: CAWSMNLGDEQFF. CDR3 nucleotides: TGTGCCTGGAGTATGAATTTGGGCGATGAGCAGTTCTTC.

V is TRBV6-1 and J is TRBJ1-2; D ambiguous. The CDR3 is made up of 14 amino acids. Germline V gene sequence: CDR1 MNHNS, CDR2 SASEGT. Trimming shortened V by 8 bases and J by 1 base, and 14 bases separated the two germline ends. CDR3 DNA: TGTGCCAGCCGGGTAGGAGAAATTAACTATGGCTACACCTTC. It codes for CASRVGEINYGYTF.

The chain employs TRBV5-1 and TRBJ1-2; TRBD1 is a possible D gene (6 bases). Trimming shortened V by 5 bases and J by 2 bases, and 10 bases separated the two germline ends. The V gene's germline CDR1 is SGHRS and CDR2 YFSETQ. CDR3 length: 13 residues. The CDR3 bases are TGCGCCAGCAGGCCAACAGGGAACTATGGCTACACCTTC. Translating gives CASRPTGNYGYTF. Full variable domain (missing parts from reference TRBV5-1 and TRBJ1-2): KAGVTQTPRYLIKTRGQQVTLSCSPISGHRSVSWYQQTPGQGLQFLFEYFSETQRNKGNFPGRFSGRQFSNSRSEMNVSTLELGDSALYLCASRPTGNYGYTFGSGTRLTVV.